These 29 T cell receptor beta chains were all obtained from the same sample, sequenced in a study of response to subunit inactivated influenza vaccine. A single record per CDR3 protein comes from TCRdb applying MiXCR to the RT-PCR reads. The sample consists of hundreds of thousands of distinct CDR3 sequences, approximately 10% of them appearing once. These data also formed part of another study, on T cells expressing NK-cell markers. As that report states: Template switching by 5'RACE with UMIs generated the TCR beta cDNA.

The sequenced sample was PBMCs from blood, obtained on the day of vaccination. The receptors shown here come from a man aged 45-65 years who received an inactivated influenza vaccine.

This clonotype was recorded a few times. The J gene is TRBJ2-6, the V gene TRBV10-3; the D is unclear. Germline V gene data show CDR1 as ENHRY and CDR2 as SYGVKD. Trimming removed 3 bases from V and 0 bases from J, with 6 bases in between. The CDR3 runs 15 residues. CDR3 protein: CAISDGISGANVLTF. DNA for the CDR3: TGTGCCATCAGTGACGGCATCTCTGGGGCCAACGTCCTGACTTTC.

The chain employs TRBV12-3 or TRBV12-4 and TRBJ2-2; no reliable D call. The CDR3 sequence is 13 residues long. Trimming took 2 bases from V and 4 from J, leaving 5 bases between them. CDR3 coding DNA: TGTGCCAGCAGTTTAAGGGTCACCGGGGAGCTGTTTTTT. Translation gives CASSLRVTGELFF.

This clonotype came up a few times. The V gene is TRBV12-3 or TRBV12-4, the J gene TRBJ2-5; 8 positions agree with TRBD2. The CDR3 spans 14 residues. The J segment lost 3 bases and the V segment lost 6 bases, leaving 6 bases of the junction unmatched. CDR3 bases: TGTGCCAGCAGCCGAGGGACTAGAGAAGAGACCCAGTACTTC. This translates into CASSRGTREETQYF.

As to this clonotype: At one of its ends the junction is not consistent with the germline gene, which may arise from a read error. The V call is TRBV27, the J call TRBJ2-3; TRBD2 aligns across 7 bases. Germline CDR1 MNHEY, CDR2 SMNVEV (reference sequence). CDR3 length: 14 amino acids. In DNA, the CDR3 is TGTGCCAGCAGACCAAGCCAACTAGCGACCATGTCGGATTTT. This encodes CASRPSQLATMSDF.

This sequence joins TRBV5-6 and TRBJ2-5; D may correspond to TRBD1 or TRBD2 (5 bases each). Trimming removed 2 bases from V and 0 bases from J, with 14 bases in between. Germline-derived CDR1 and CDR2 are SGHDT and YYEEEE. The CDR3 has 16 residues. CDR3 region: CASSFWGNMYQETQYF. In DNA, the CDR3 is TGTGCCAGCAGCTTCTGGGGGAATATGTACCAAGAGACCCAGTACTTC.

The CDR3 spells CASSLLGNSNTGELFF. For the CDR3, the DNA is TGTGCCAGCAGCTTGCTCGGCAATTCGAACACCGGGGAGCTGTTTTTT. The chain combines TRBV5-6 with TRBJ2-2; D gene ambiguous. Germline V gene sequence: CDR1 SGHDT, CDR2 YYEEEE. The CDR3 runs to 16 residues. Trimming removed 1 base from V and 0 bases from J, with 10 bases in between. The full variable domain, rest sourced from reference TRBV5-6 and TRBJ2-2, is DAGVTQSPTHLIKTRGQQVTLRCSPKSGHDTVSWYQQALGQGPQFIFQYYEEEERQRGNFPDRFSGHQFPNYSSELNVNALLLGDSALYLCASSLLGNSNTGELFFGEGSRLTVL.

The V call is TRBV7-2, the J call TRBJ2-3, with a tentative D call TRBD1 (7 bases). The germline V gene encodes CDR1 SGHTA and CDR2 FQGNSA. The CDR3 is made up of 13 amino acids. V was pared by 5 bases and J by 4 bases, with 10 bases between. CDR3 residues: CASSQGGPDTQYF. DNA of the CDR3: TGTGCCAGCAGCCAGGGGGGCCCAGATACGCAGTATTTT.

This clonotype turned up a few times. This chain joins TRBV4-1 and TRBJ2-7; a possible D gene is TRBD2 (5 bases). This CDR3 is 15 amino acids long. Germline CDR1 MGHRA, CDR2 YSYEKL. The ends were cut back, 0 bases at V and 3 bases at J, with 12 bases in the middle. CDR3 protein: CASSQESSLLYEQYF. Here the CDR3 DNA reads TGCGCCAGCAGCCAAGAATCTAGCCTTCTCTACGAGCAGTACTTC.

A few counts support this clonotype. This sequence joins TRBV2 and TRBJ1-5; no clear D gene. This CDR3 is 14 amino acids long. Germline CDR1 reads SNHLY; CDR2 reads FYNNEI. The V gene lost 5 bases and the J gene lost 1 base, with 9 bases spanning the gap. The CDR3, as DNA: TGTGCCAGCAGTTCCTTGGGGAGCAATCAGCCCCAGCATTTT. Translating it yields CASSSLGSNQPQHF.

This clonotype was observed a single time. This rearrangement joins TRBV7-9 to TRBJ2-3; 13 nucleotides agree with TRBD2. The junction had 11 bases not matched to a gene; V was cut back by 5 bases and J by 6 bases. The germline gives CDR1 SEHNR, CDR2 FQNEAQ (reference sequence). The CDR3 totals 17 residues. The CDR3 nucleotides read TGTGCCAGCAGCCTAAAGTGGACTAGCGGGAGATCTGATACGCAGTATTTT. Amino acid sequence: CASSLKWTSGRSDTQYF. Full variable domain (remainder filled in from reference TRBV7-9 and TRBJ2-3): DTGVSQNPRHKITKRGQNVTFRCDPISEHNRLYWYRQTLGQGPEFLTYFQNEAQLEKSRLLSDRFSAERPKGSFSTLEIQRTEQGDSAMYLCASSLKWTSGRSDTQYFGPGTRLTVL.

This chain joins TRBV20-1 and TRBJ2-5, with 12 positions matching TRBD2. The CDR3 consists of 14 residues. The V and J ends lost 5 bases and 1 base, in that order; junction bases with no gene match: 2. Germline V gene sequence: CDR1 DFQATT, CDR2 SNEGSKA (reference sequence). The CDR3: CSAGGLAGQETQYF. In DNA form, the CDR3 reads TGCAGTGCTGGGGGACTAGCGGGCCAAGAGACCCAGTACTTC.

This clonotype was found many times. The chain uses TRBV4-3 and TRBJ1-1, with 8 bases aligning to TRBD1. The V gene's germline CDR1 is LGHNA and CDR2 YSLEER. Trimming cost V 0 bases and J 3 bases; bases outside gene matches: 3. The CDR3 totals 15 residues. CDR3 amino acids: CASSQDPGGYTEAFF. CDR3 nucleotides: TGCGCCAGCAGCCAAGACCCAGGGGGCTACACTGAAGCTTTCTTT.

In its sample, this clonotype was seen a few times. The chain combines TRBV20-1 with TRBJ1-2; a weak D match, TRBD1 (5 bases). The CDR3 contains 14 residues. Germline CDR1 reads DFQATT; CDR2 reads SNEGSKA (reference sequence). The V gene lost 3 bases and the J gene lost 8 bases, with 19 bases spanning the gap. CDR3 nucleotides: TGCAGTGCTAGGCCCGACAGCCCGGCCCAGGGCTACACCTTC. It translates to CSARPDSPAQGYTF.

This clonotype has a handful of counts. The gene calls are TRBV4-2 and TRBJ2-5; tentative D call: TRBD2 (5 bases). This CDR3 is 14 amino acids long. V was trimmed by 1 base and J by 4 bases, leaving 10 bases between them. The germline CDR1 and CDR2 sequences are LGHNA and YNFKEQ. CDR3 protein: CASSQGLGGETQYF. The CDR3 DNA reads TGTGCCAGCAGCCAAGGCCTCGGAGGAGAGACCCAGTACTTC.

This clonotype was recorded many times. The DNA of the CDR3 is TGTGCCAGCAGACGGTCCGGGACAGGGGGCCCGAACACCGGGGAGCTGTTTTTT. The encoded protein is CASRRSGTGGPNTGELFF. The rearrangement uses TRBV12-3 or TRBV12-4 and TRBJ2-2; TRBD1 agrees at 12 bases. The J segment lost 0 bases and the V segment lost 6 bases, leaving 8 bases of the junction unmatched. The CDR3 contains 18 residues.

The CDR3 bases are TGTGCCAGCAGTCCACTGGGTCTGAATGAGCAGTTCTTC. This sequence encodes CASSPLGLNEQFF. The chain has TRBV27 and TRBJ2-1; no definite D call. The CDR3 covers 13 residues. V lost 5 bases, J lost 7 bases, and 12 bases lay in between. The germline V gene has CDR1 MNHEY and CDR2 SMNVEV (reference sequence).

This clonotype was observed a handful of times. This chain links TRBV5-4 with TRBJ2-1; 7 nucleotides agree with TRBD1. CDR3 length: 13 residues. Trimming cost V 4 bases and J 15 bases; bases outside gene matches: 13. CDR1 is SGHNT, CDR2 YYREEE, per germline (reference sequence). The CDR3 coding sequence is TGTGCCAGCAGCAGGTTCGGGACAGAAAGGACGTTCTTC. Its protein product is CASSRFGTERTFF.

The sample holds a few counts of this clonotype. The V gene is TRBV20-1, the J gene TRBJ2-1; possible D gene TRBD2, 6 bases. The germline V and J ends were trimmed by 5 bases and 3 bases, with 17 bases remaining between them. CDR3 size: 15 residues. The germline V gene encodes CDR1 DFQATT and CDR2 SNEGSKA (reference sequence). The chain's CDR3 is CSAQPWRAHYNEQFF. The CDR3 nucleotides are TGCAGTGCTCAACCCTGGAGGGCCCACTACAATGAGCAGTTCTTC.

The V and J genes are TRBV7-2 and TRBJ2-2; D perhaps matches TRBD2 (6 bases). The CDR3 spans 16 residues. CDR1 SGHTA and CDR2 FQGNSA come from the germline V gene. V lost 2 bases and J 2 bases, leaving 12 bases between the germline ends. Here the CDR3 DNA reads TGTGCCAGCAGCTTAAACGGCGGGACCAACACCGGGGAGCTGTTTTTT. Protein: CASSLNGGTNTGELFF. The complete variable domain, with remaining parts taken from reference TRBV7-2 and TRBJ2-2, reads GAGVSQSPSNKVTEKGKDVELRCDPISGHTALYWYRQSLGQGLEFLIYFQGNSAPDKSGLPSDRFSAERTGGSVSTLTIQRTQQEDSAVYLCASSLNGGTNTGELFFGEGSRLTVL.

This clonotype was detected only a few times. J is TRBJ2-7 and V is TRBV11-2; D not resolved. CDR1 is SGHAT, CDR2 FQNNGV, per germline. V was cut by 4 bases and J by 3 bases, with 13 bases left in between. This CDR3 region has 14 residues. The CDR3 nucleotides are TGTGCCAGCAGCTCTGACGGCAGATACTACGAGCAGTACTTC. Amino acid sequence: CASSSDGRYYEQYF.

This clonotype has a handful of counts. The rearrangement links TRBV2 to TRBJ2-7; D might be TRBD1 (6 bases). The CDR3 extends over 15 amino acids. The V gene lost 0 bases and the J gene lost 0 bases, with 9 bases spanning the gap. CDR1 SNHLY and CDR2 FYNNEI come from the germline V gene. The CDR3 reads CASSEARQVSYEQYF. The CDR3 region has the DNA TGTGCCAGCAGTGAAGCTAGACAGGTCTCCTACGAGCAGTACTTC.

The rearrangement joins TRBV30 to TRBJ2-1; D might be TRBD1 (6 bases). The CDR3 covers 14 residues. In germline, CDR1 is GTSNPN, CDR2 SVGIG (reference sequence). The V end was cut by 2 bases, the J end by 7 bases, with 15 bases between. Here the CDR3 reads CAWSTGSKINEQFF. Written as DNA, the CDR3 is TGTGCCTGGAGTACAGGGTCCAAAATTAATGAGCAGTTCTTC.

This clonotype occurred once. This chain joins TRBV28 and TRBJ1-1, with no clear D. CDR1 and CDR2 (germline): MDHEN, SYDVKM. The CDR3 consists of 13 residues. V dropped 7 bases and J dropped 7 bases, with 16 bases sitting between them. The CDR3 region is CASIPGRYLEAFF. The DNA of the CDR3 is TGTGCCAGCATCCCCGGGCGGTATCTTGAAGCTTTCTTT.

The chain employs TRBV12-3 or TRBV12-4 and TRBJ2-3; D unresolved. Trimming took off 7 bases at V and 2 bases at J, with 13 bases between the two ends. The CDR3 loop spans 14 amino acids. As DNA, the CDR3 is TGTGCCAGCAAGGAGACCCCGCTCACAGATACGCAGTATTTT. This translates into CASKETPLTDTQYF.

The rearrangement joins TRBV20-1 to TRBJ1-4; D gene unclear. V was shortened by 2 bases and J by 5 bases, with 3 bases between the two germline ends. This CDR3 is built from 11 residues. Per germline, CDR1 DFQATT and CDR2 SNEGSKA (reference sequence). The DNA of the CDR3 is TGCAGTGCTAGACAGAATGAAAAACTGTTTTTT. This gives the protein CSARQNEKLFF.

This chain links TRBV12-3 or TRBV12-4 with TRBJ2-7; D might be TRBD1 or TRBD2, each matching 6 bases. CDR3 length: 14 residues. The ends were cut back, 2 bases at V and 7 bases at J, with 15 bases in the middle. CDR3 nucleotides: TGTGCCAGCAGTTTATCCGGAGGGGGTGGAGAGCAGTACTTC. Its translation is CASSLSGGGGEQYF.

The chain uses TRBV27 and TRBJ2-5; no clear D gene. The germline gives CDR1 MNHEY, CDR2 SMNVEV (reference sequence). V was cut by 5 bases and J by 3 bases, with 7 bases left in between. This CDR3 is 12 amino acids long. The CDR3 is CASSPPKETQYF. The CDR3 coding sequence is TGTGCCAGCAGTCCGCCTAAAGAGACCCAGTACTTC.

The J gene is TRBJ1-4, the V gene TRBV7-2; TRBD1 matches 8 bases. The CDR3 runs to 15 residues. The germline V gene has CDR1 SGHTA and CDR2 FQGNSA. V lost 5 bases and J lost 5; bases outside the gene matches: 7. The CDR3 DNA follows: TGTGCCAGCAGCCTTGACAGGGGCCCAAATGAAAAACTGTTTTTT. This gives the protein CASSLDRGPNEKLFF. Full variable domain (remainder filled in from reference TRBV7-2 and TRBJ1-4): GAGVSQSPSNKVTEKGKDVELRCDPISGHTALYWYRQSLGQGLEFLIYFQGNSAPDKSGLPSDRFSAERTGGSVSTLTIQRTQQEDSAVYLCASSLDRGPNEKLFFGSGTQLSVL.

The chain employs TRBV7-9 and TRBJ2-3, with 7 bases matching TRBD1. The V gene's germline CDR1 is SEHNR and CDR2 FQNEAQ (reference sequence). The CDR3 runs 15 residues. The V and J ends lost 8 bases and 4 bases, in that order; junction bases with no gene match: 12. The CDR3 nucleotides read TGTGCCAGCTGCCGAGGACAGGCGAACGCAGATACGCAGTATTTT. Its translation: CASCRGQANADTQYF.